This T cell receptor beta chain derives from a study of cytomegalovirus exposure and HLA in healthy donors. PCR primers comprised 60 Vbeta and 13 Jbeta primers. The table came from immunoSEQ multiplex PCR; TCRdb's copy has only in-frame clones and leaves some out. In the table there are around 160,000 clones, about 77% of which are singletons. Study-level results: In a later analysis, DRB1 alleles had the most associated TCRs; HLA-C alleles the fewest.

A remark on this clone: Its specificity is unknown.

Germline CDR1 reads MGHRA; CDR2 reads YSYEKL. The trim removed 3 bases at V and 6 bases at J, leaving 13 bases unmatched. The CDR3 is 17 amino acids. Input material: PBMCs. This chain links TRBV4-1 with TRBJ2-3; 9 positions agree with TRBD1. This TCR was recovered from a man in his late teens or twenties in good health and CMV-seropositive. The CDR3 is CASSHLGRDRVGDTQYF. As DNA, the CDR3 is TGCGCCAGCAGCCATTTGGGGCGGGACAGGGTGGGCGATACGCAGTATTTT.